The rows below give T cell receptor beta chains drawn from one sample of a study of beta chain features in type 1 diabetes. The method was immunoSEQ multiplex PCR; TCRdb's version includes in-frame clones alone and lacks a portion of them. The repertoire holds about 160,000 clones, with about 8.3% as singletons. The sequencing input was central memory CD4+ T cells from blood. The receptors come from a woman aged 18-35 years with type 1 diabetes. Each CDR3 is given with its conserved first and last residue. D genes are given only for firm matches. Some rows have no size entry. The others give once, few or many, or a class for an expanded clone.

J | size | V | D | CDR3 | DNA
TRBJ2-3 | - | TRBV5-1 | TRBD2 | CASSLGLAGEPTDTQYF | TGCGCCAGCAGCTTGGGCTTGGCGGGGGAGCCCACAGATACGCAGTATTTT
TRBJ1-5 | - | TRBV5-4 | - | CASSFEGSNQPQHF | TGTGCCAGCAGCTTTGAGGGCAGCAATCAGCCCCAGCATTTT
TRBJ1-1 | few | TRBV14 | - | CASSPRRGNTEAFF | TGTGCCAGCAGCCCCCGAAGGGGGAACACTGAAGCTTTCTTT
TRBJ2-7 | - | TRBV30 | TRBD1 | CAWRTGSHEQYF | TGTGCCTGGAGGACAGGGTCCCACGAGCAGTACTTC
TRBJ2-1 | - | TRBV20-1 | TRBD2 | CSSAGNNEQFF | TGCAGTTCAGCGGGAAACAATGAGCAGTTCTTC
TRBJ1-2 | - | TRBV2 | - | CASSTGQHGYTF | TGTGCCAGCAGTACCGGACAGCATGGCTACACCTTC
TRBJ1-4 | few | TRBV5-1 | TRBD1 | CASSTGTANEKLFF | TGCGCCAGCAGCACGGGGACAGCTAATGAAAAACTGTTTTTT
TRBJ1-2 | many | TRBV19 | - | CASSTGDSYGYTF | TGTGCCAGTAGTACCGGGGATTCCTATGGCTACACCTTC
TRBJ2-1 | few | TRBV11-3 | TRBD2 | CASSLGLAEHEQFF | TGTGCCAGCAGCTTAGGTCTAGCGGAGCATGAGCAGTTCTTC
TRBJ1-1 | - | TRBV7-2 | - | CASSYGVGGAFF | TGTGCCAGCAGTTATGGGGTTGGGGGCGCTTTCTTT
TRBJ1-3 | few | TRBV4-3 | - | CASSQGGRNTIYF | TGCGCCAGCAGCCAAGGTGGGCGAAACACCATATATTTT
TRBJ2-3 | - | TRBV7-2 | TRBD2 | CASSPTSGGATQYF | TGTGCCAGCAGCCCGACTAGCGGGGGGGCAACGCAGTATTTT
TRBJ1-2 | - | TRBV5-4 | - | CASRTDRNYGYTF | TGTGCCAGCAGAACCGACAGGAACTATGGCTACACCTTC
TRBJ1-2 | - | TRBV30 | - | CAWSVNRGNYGYTF | TGTGCCTGGAGTGTAAATCGCGGTAACTATGGCTACACCTTC
TRBJ2-7 | few | TRBV11-2 | TRBD2 | CASSLGVREGIDEQYF | TGTGCCAGCAGCTTAGGGGTCCGGGAGGGTATCGACGAGCAGTACTTC
TRBJ2-7 | few | TRBV7-2 | - | CASSLQEGKYEQYF | TGTGCCAGCAGCTTACAGGAGGGGAAGTACGAGCAGTACTTC
TRBJ1-3 | - | TRBV9 | - | CASSGIYVRDTIYF | TGTGCCAGCAGCGGAATCTACGTGCGGGACACCATATATTTT
TRBJ2-3 | many | TRBV9 | - | CASRSGDTQYF | TGTGCCAGCAGATCCGGTGATACGCAGTATTTT
TRBJ2-3 | few | TRBV4-2 | - | CASSDGGGAPTDTQYF | TGTGCCAGCAGCGACGGCGGTGGGGCCCCAACAGATACGCAGTATTTT
TRBJ2-7 | - | TRBV25-1 | - | CASSGTGNEQYF | TGTGCCAGCAGTGGAACAGGGAACGAGCAGTACTTC
TRBJ2-7 | few | TRBV5-1 | TRBD1 | CASSSGTGDYEQYF | TGCGCCAGCAGCTCCGGGACAGGAGACTACGAGCAGTACTTC
TRBJ2-3 | - | TRBV28 | TRBD2 | CASSLGGRRTDTQYF | TGTGCCAGCAGTTTGGGCGGGAGGCGCACAGATACGCAGTATTTT
TRBJ2-7 | - | TRBV7-9 | - | CASSRPGLYHEQYF | TGTGCCAGCAGCCGGCCGGGTCTTTACCACGAGCAGTACTTC
TRBJ2-3 | - | TRBV7-3 | TRBD1 | CASSPGAGGAGTDTQYF | TGTGCCAGCAGCCCTGGCGCAGGGGGCGCAGGTACAGATACGCAGTATTTT
TRBJ1-4 | - | TRBV7-9 | - | CASSRDHSARVGEKLFF | TGTGCCAGCAGCCGGGATCACAGTGCGAGGGTGGGAGAAAAACTGTTTTTT
TRBJ2-2 | few | TRBV7-2 | - | CASSTSLGELFF | TGTGCCAGCAGCACATCGCTGGGGGAGCTGTTTTTT
TRBJ2-4 | - | TRBV5-1 | TRBD2 | CASSSGLAGGEGDIQYF | TGCGCCAGCAGCTCGGGACTAGCGGGGGGCGAGGGGGACATTCAGTACTTC
TRBJ1-1 | few | TRBV25-1 | TRBD1 | CASSPSDRVAEAFF | TGTGCCAGCAGTCCTTCGGACAGGGTTGCTGAAGCTTTCTTT
TRBJ2-3 | few | TRBV19 | - | CASSIDRGSAGTQYF | TGTGCCAGTAGTATAGATCGAGGGAGTGCGGGTACGCAGTATTTT
TRBJ1-2 | few | TRBV14 | - | CASSQVSESSGYTF | TGTGCCAGCAGCCAAGTGTCAGAGTCTAGTGGCTACACCTTC
TRBJ1-4 | few | TRBV9 | TRBD1 | CASSADRGVNEKLFF | TGTGCCAGCAGCGCAGACAGGGGAGTTAATGAAAAACTGTTTTTT
TRBJ2-1 | - | TRBV30 | TRBD2 | CASPTSGSYNEQFF | TGTGCCTCCCCCACTAGCGGCTCCTACAATGAGCAGTTCTTC
TRBJ2-7 | few | TRBV11-2 | - | CASSAQGIEQYF | TGTGCCAGCAGCGCCCAGGGGATCGAGCAGTACTTC
TRBJ2-1 | - | TRBV4-1 | - | CASSPRNGNEQFF | TGCGCCAGCAGCCCCAGGAACGGAAATGAGCAGTTCTTC
TRBJ2-1 | - | TRBV4-2 | TRBD2 | CASSQDLAGVNEQFF | TGTGCCAGCAGCCAAGATTTGGCGGGGGTCAATGAGCAGTTCTTC
TRBJ1-2 | - | TRBV5-1 | TRBD1 | CASSSDRMVGGYTF | TGCGCCAGCAGCTCGGACAGGATGGTCGGGGGCTACACCTTC
TRBJ2-7 | - | TRBV5-6 | TRBD2 | CASSKGLANYEQYF | TGTGCCAGCAGCAAGGGACTAGCCAACTACGAGCAGTACTTC
TRBJ1-2 | many | TRBV29-1 | - | CSVISRGSDYGYTF | TGCAGCGTGATCTCGAGAGGGTCGGACTATGGCTACACCTTC
TRBJ1-1 | few | TRBV2 | - | CASSPPGANTEAFF | TGTGCCAGCAGTCCCCCAGGGGCGAACACTGAAGCTTTCTTT
TRBJ2-1 | - | TRBV6-5 | - | CASSYGGRIDEQFF | TGTGCCAGCAGTTATGGGGGGAGAATTGATGAGCAGTTCTTC
TRBJ2-7 | - | TRBV23-1 | - | CASSRIPQATYEQYF | TGCGCCAGCAGCCGAATCCCACAGGCCACCTACGAGCAGTACTTC